These 10 T cell receptor beta chains were sequenced from one sample in a study of T cells in Graves' hyperthyroidism and ophthalmopathy. RNA transcripts provided the source from which TCR beta CDR3 regions were amplified. The HTBI set primed first-round TCR CDR3 RT-PCR. TCRdb re-derived calls from the multiplex PCR reads in MiXCR, one entry per CDR3 protein. The sample has approximately 360,000 distinct CDR3 sequences, approximately 25% seen once. The sequenced material came from blood. Receptors were obtained from a man aged 45-60 years with Graves' hyperthyroidism.

This clonotype was recorded at least ten times. The chain employs TRBV2 and TRBJ2-7; 10 positions agree with TRBD2. The junction had 12 bases not matched to a gene; V was cut back by 5 bases and J by 8 bases. Germline CDR1 SNHLY, CDR2 FYNNEI. The CDR3 covers 15 residues. CDR3 sequence: CASSWTSGMSKQQYF. DNA of the CDR3: TGTGCCAGCAGTTGGACTAGCGGCATGTCTAAACAGCAGTACTTC.

The rearrangement uses TRBV7-8 and TRBJ1-4; the D is unclear. The CDR3 is made up of 16 amino acids. Germline CDR1 is SGHVS and CDR2 is FQNEAQ. The ends were cut back, 5 bases at V and 0 bases at J, with 13 bases in the middle. The chain's CDR3 is CASSVPGNPTNEKLFF. Written as DNA, the CDR3 is TGTGCCAGCAGCGTACCAGGAAATCCAACTAATGAAAAACTGTTTTTT.

The chain recombines TRBV20-1 with TRBJ2-1, with 7 nucleotides matching TRBD2. V was clipped by 0 bases and J by 6 bases; unmatched bases: 8. The CDR3 covers 15 residues. Germline V gene lookup returns CDR1 DFQATT and CDR2 SNEGSKA (reference sequence). The CDR3: CSARDGRGSLNEQFF. CDR3 DNA sequence: TGCAGTGCTAGAGATGGGCGCGGGAGTCTCAATGAGCAGTTCTTC.

The table lists this clonotype with many counts. This chain joins TRBV20-1 and TRBJ2-7, with 13 bases matching TRBD2. Germline V CDR1 and CDR2: DFQATT, SNEGSKA (reference sequence). The CDR3 loop spans 15 amino acids. The junction had 6 bases not matched to a gene; V was cut back by 5 bases and J by 2 bases. In nucleotides, the CDR3 is TGCAGTGCTGAGACTAGCGGGAGGCCCCCCTACGAGCAGTACTTC. It yields the protein CSAETSGRPPYEQYF.

The chain couples TRBV15 to TRBJ1-6; the D is unclear. CDR1 and CDR2 (germline): LNHNV, YYDKDF (reference sequence). The CDR3 is made up of 18 amino acids. V lost 0 bases to trimming and J lost 0 bases, with 12 bases between them. The CDR3 sequence: CATSRDLIGSSYNSPLHF. The CDR3, as DNA: TGTGCCACCAGCAGAGATTTAATAGGCAGCTCCTATAATTCACCCCTCCACTTT.

This clonotype was counted ten times or more. This chain uses TRBV28 with TRBJ1-1; perhaps TRBD1 as D (5 bases). V lost 5 bases to trimming and J lost 4 bases, with 17 bases between them. Germline V gene sequence: CDR1 MDHEN, CDR2 SYDVKM. This CDR3 has 15 amino acids. CDR3 region: CASSPPQGLGTEAFF. Written as DNA, the CDR3 is TGTGCCAGCAGTCCCCCCCAGGGTTTGGGCACTGAAGCTTTCTTT.

This clonotype was recorded at least ten times. The V call is TRBV20-1, the J call TRBJ2-7; 12 nucleotides match TRBD2. CDR1 and CDR2 (germline): DFQATT, SNEGSKA (reference sequence). J gave up 5 bases and V 2 bases, and 4 bases lay outside the gene matches. CDR3 length equals 14 residues. CDR3 residues: CSARLAGGIHEQYF. For the CDR3, the DNA is TGCAGTGCTAGACTAGCGGGAGGGATCCACGAGCAGTACTTC.

V and J are TRBV6-1 and TRBJ2-5, with 7 bases aligning to TRBD1. The CDR3 is 14 residues long. Per the germline V gene, CDR1 is MNHNS and CDR2 is SASEGT. J was trimmed by 2 bases and V by 3 bases; bases with no gene match: 3. CDR3 nucleotides: TGTGCCAGCAGTGATACAGGGGCGCAAGAGACCCAGTACTTC. Its translation: CASSDTGAQETQYF.

This clonotype was observed a handful of times. The chain joins TRBV24-1 to TRBJ2-1; 8 nucleotides match TRBD2. V trimming: 9 bases; J trimming: 6 bases; junction bases outside the gene matches: 9. Per germline, CDR1 KGHDR and CDR2 SFDVKD. CDR3 length: 14 residues. As DNA, the CDR3 is TGTGCCACCTCGATAGCGGGAATCCCCAATGAGCAGTTCTTC. Its protein is CATSIAGIPNEQFF.

V and J are TRBV5-1 and TRBJ2-1; D assignment may be TRBD1 or TRBD2 (6 bases each). Germline lookup yields CDR1 SGHRS and CDR2 YFSETQ. V was trimmed by 4 bases and J by 5 bases, leaving 16 bases between them. CDR3 length: 15 residues. The CDR3 reads CASSVEGGFDNEQFF. The DNA of the CDR3 is TGCGCCAGCAGCGTAGAGGGGGGCTTCGACAATGAGCAGTTCTTC.